A selection of T cell receptor beta chains follows, all from one sample in a study of OX40 agonist ivuxolimab in advanced cancers. Method: immunoSEQ multiplex PCR; TCRdb's copy keeps in-frame clones and lacks some. The sample includes 50,000 or so clones, approximately 89% of them seen just once. This material consisted of CD4+ or CD8+ T cells sorted from blood, taken in a trial of the OX40 agonist ivuxolimab. The receptors were gathered from an adult with an advanced solid tumor such as melanoma, head and neck, liver or kidney cancer. CDR3s include the opening cysteine and the closing phenylalanine or tryptophan. The D gene is left open where the match is weak. Size is omitted from some rows. Given values are once, few, many or a class for expanded clones.

J gene: TRBJ2-1
clone size: .
V gene: TRBV5-1
D gene: TRBD1
CDR3 DNA: TGCGCCAGCAGCCCGGGGACAGTTTACAATGAGCAGTTCTTC
CDR3 protein: CASSPGTVYNEQFF

J gene: TRBJ1-2
clone size: .
V gene: TRBV4-1
D gene: .
CDR3 DNA: TGCGCCAGCACAAAATCAGAGACACTAAAGCTTGGCTACACCTTC
CDR3 protein: CASTKSETLKLGYTF

J gene: TRBJ1-4
clone size: .
V gene: TRBV5-1
D gene: TRBD1
CDR3 DNA: TGCGCCAGCAGCCCCACGACAGGGAATGAAAAACTGTTTTTT
CDR3 protein: CASSPTTGNEKLFF

J gene: TRBJ2-7
clone size: .
V gene: TRBV6-6
D gene: TRBD1
CDR3 DNA: TGTGCCAGCAGTTTACGGACAGGGAGCGACGAGCAGTACTTC
CDR3 protein: CASSLRTGSDEQYF

J gene: TRBJ2-5
clone size: .
V gene: TRBV7-9
D gene: .
CDR3 DNA: TGTGCCAGCAGCTTAACAGAGACCCAGTACTTC
CDR3 protein: CASSLTETQYF

J gene: TRBJ1-1
clone size: .
V gene: TRBV5-4
D gene: .
CDR3 DNA: TGTGCCAGCAGCTTGGGGCAGGACACTGAAGCTTTCTTT
CDR3 protein: CASSLGQDTEAFF

J gene: TRBJ2-2
clone size: .
V gene: TRBV9
D gene: TRBD2
CDR3 DNA: TGTGCCAGCAGCCCCCGGGAGGGTAACACCGGGGAGCTGTTTTTT
CDR3 protein: CASSPREGNTGELFF

J gene: TRBJ2-7
clone size: .
V gene: TRBV29-1
D gene: .
CDR3 DNA: TGCAGCGCCGGGACACTATACGAGCAGTACTTC
CDR3 protein: CSAGTLYEQYF

J gene: TRBJ2-7
clone size: .
V gene: TRBV6-6
D gene: TRBD1
CDR3 DNA: TGTGCCAGCAGTCTATTTCCGGGACAGGCATACGAGCAGTACTTC
CDR3 protein: CASSLFPGQAYEQYF

J gene: TRBJ2-2
clone size: .
V gene: TRBV28
D gene: TRBD1
CDR3 DNA: TGTGCCAGCAGGCCGACAGGGTCGGCCGGGGAGCTGTTTTTT
CDR3 protein: CASRPTGSAGELFF

J gene: TRBJ2-5
clone size: .
V gene: TRBV29-1
D gene: .
CDR3 DNA: TGCAGCGCGAATCAGGGGAAAGAGACCCAGTACTTC
CDR3 protein: CSANQGKETQYF

J gene: TRBJ2-3
clone size: .
V gene: TRBV5-1
D gene: TRBD2
CDR3 DNA: TGCGCCAGCAGCCCCAGGTCGCGACTAGCGGGGGGGGGTCGCACAGATACGCAGTATTTT
CDR3 protein: CASSPRSRLAGGGRTDTQYF

J gene: TRBJ1-1
clone size: .
V gene: TRBV2
D gene: TRBD1
CDR3 DNA: TGTGCCAGCAGTGAATATTCGTGGGGGACAGGGGGTTCTGAAGCTTTCTTT
CDR3 protein: CASSEYSWGTGGSEAFF

J gene: TRBJ2-3
clone size: .
V gene: TRBV5-1
D gene: TRBD2
CDR3 DNA: TGCGCCAGCAGCTCGGGACTAGCGGGCACAGATACGCAGTATTTT
CDR3 protein: CASSSGLAGTDTQYF

J gene: TRBJ2-1
clone size: .
V gene: TRBV13
D gene: .
CDR3 DNA: TGTGCCAGCAAGATTTTTAGATCCTTCTACAATGAGCAGTTCTTC
CDR3 protein: CASKIFRSFYNEQFF

J gene: TRBJ1-1
clone size: .
V gene: TRBV7-8
D gene: .
CDR3 DNA: TGTGCCAGCAGCTTAGCGGTAATGAACACTGAAGCTTTCTTT
CDR3 protein: CASSLAVMNTEAFF

J gene: TRBJ1-5
clone size: once
V gene: TRBV27
D gene: .
CDR3 DNA: TGTGCCAGCAGGGCTGGAGGGTTAGGCAATCAGCCCCAGCATTTT
CDR3 protein: CASRAGGLGNQPQHF

J gene: TRBJ1-2
clone size: .
V gene: TRBV28
D gene: .
CDR3 DNA: TGTGCCAGCAGTTGGGGGGCAGTCTCCGTCGGGCTGGGCTACACCTTC
CDR3 protein: CASSWGAVSVGLGYTF

J gene: TRBJ2-5
clone size: once
V gene: TRBV27
D gene: .
CDR3 DNA: TGTGCCAGCAGTTACGCGGCCTCCGAGGGGACCCAGTACTTC
CDR3 protein: CASSYAASEGTQYF

J gene: TRBJ2-7
clone size: .
V gene: TRBV10-3
D gene: .
CDR3 DNA: TGTGCCATCAGTGCCCGGGACCAAAGCTCCTACGAGCAGTACTTC
CDR3 protein: CAISARDQSSYEQYF

J gene: TRBJ1-3
clone size: .
V gene: TRBV18
D gene: .
CDR3 DNA: TGTGCCAGCTCACCACGCTCGCCAGCTGTTGGAAACACCATATATTTT
CDR3 protein: CASSPRSPAVGNTIYF

J gene: TRBJ2-2
clone size: .
V gene: TRBV25-1
D gene: TRBD2
CDR3 DNA: TGTGCCAGCAGTAGGACTAGCGGGACGAACACCGGGGAGCTGTTTTTT
CDR3 protein: CASSRTSGTNTGELFF

J gene: TRBJ2-6
clone size: .
V gene: TRBV5-1
D gene: .
CDR3 DNA: TGCGCCAGCAGCTTGGCGCCGGGGGAAACTGGGGCCAACGTCCTGACTTTC
CDR3 protein: CASSLAPGETGANVLTF

J gene: TRBJ1-2
clone size: .
V gene: TRBV6-1
D gene: .
CDR3 DNA: TGTGCCAGCAAGTGGCCCACGGCTCACTATGGCTACACCTTC
CDR3 protein: CASKWPTAHYGYTF

J gene: TRBJ2-2
clone size: .
V gene: TRBV19
D gene: .
CDR3 DNA: TGTGCCAGTAGCGAAGGCGGACAGTCGAACACCGGGGAGCTGTTTTTT
CDR3 protein: CASSEGGQSNTGELFF

J gene: TRBJ1-1
clone size: .
V gene: TRBV2
D gene: .
CDR3 DNA: TGTGCCAGCAGTGAAGATAGAGGCAGGGGTATTGGAGGGACTGAAGCTTTCTTT
CDR3 protein: CASSEDRGRGIGGTEAFF

J gene: TRBJ2-7
clone size: .
V gene: TRBV4-3
D gene: TRBD1
CDR3 DNA: TGCGCCAGCAGCCCGCGACAGGGATCAAAAGAGCAGTACTTC
CDR3 protein: CASSPRQGSKEQYF

J gene: TRBJ2-1
clone size: .
V gene: TRBV5-5
D gene: .
CDR3 DNA: TGTGCCAGCAGCTTGGTAAGATTGTCCTACAATGAGCAGTTCTTC
CDR3 protein: CASSLVRLSYNEQFF

J gene: TRBJ1-6
clone size: .
V gene: TRBV19
D gene: .
CDR3 DNA: TGTGCCAGTAGCCCCCCGGGACCCCTCCACTTT
CDR3 protein: CASSPPGPLHF

J gene: TRBJ1-2
clone size: .
V gene: TRBV7-9
D gene: TRBD1
CDR3 DNA: TGTGCCAGCAGCCATGGGACAGCCTATGGCTACACCTTC
CDR3 protein: CASSHGTAYGYTF

J gene: TRBJ2-5
clone size: .
V gene: TRBV28
D gene: .
CDR3 DNA: TGTGCCAGCAGTTTGGGGCAGGGTGTAGAGACCCAGTACTTC
CDR3 protein: CASSLGQGVETQYF

J gene: TRBJ1-2
clone size: few
V gene: TRBV2
D gene: TRBD1
CDR3 DNA: TGTGCCAGGACGACAGGGGCGGGTGGCTACACCTTC
CDR3 protein: CARTTGAGGYTF

J gene: TRBJ2-1
clone size: .
V gene: TRBV28
D gene: TRBD2
CDR3 DNA: TGTGCCAGCAGTTTATGGGGCCATGGGGGGGAGGCTAGCGGAGCGTACAATGAGCAGTTCTTC
CDR3 protein: CASSLWGHGGEASGAYNEQFF

J gene: TRBJ1-1
clone size: .
V gene: TRBV6-4
D gene: TRBD1
CDR3 DNA: TGTGCCAGCAGTGACACCTACATGGACAGGGGGCGTTTTGCTGAAGCTTTCTTT
CDR3 protein: CASSDTYMDRGRFAEAFF

J gene: TRBJ2-1
clone size: .
V gene: TRBV7-3
D gene: .
CDR3 DNA: TGTGCCAGCAGCTTGGGCAGGGATAATGAGCAGTTCTTC
CDR3 protein: CASSLGRDNEQFF

J gene: TRBJ1-1
clone size: once
V gene: TRBV6-1
D gene: .
CDR3 DNA: TGTGCCAGCAGCGGGGACAAGTCATCCGTAGCTTTCTTT
CDR3 protein: CASSGDKSSVAFF

J gene: TRBJ1-1
clone size: .
V gene: TRBV29-1
D gene: TRBD1
CDR3 DNA: TGCAGCGCAGGGGGCGGGAACACTGAAGCTTTCTTT
CDR3 protein: CSAGGGNTEAFF

J gene: TRBJ1-1
clone size: .
V gene: TRBV6-6
D gene: .
CDR3 DNA: TGTGCCAGCACCCGGACGGGGATGAACACTGAAGCTTTCTTT
CDR3 protein: CASTRTGMNTEAFF

J gene: TRBJ2-4
clone size: once
V gene: TRBV27
D gene: TRBD1
CDR3 DNA: TGTGCCAGCAGTTTAGGGACAGGTTTAGCCAAAAACATTCAGTACTTC
CDR3 protein: CASSLGTGLAKNIQYF

J gene: TRBJ2-7
clone size: once
V gene: TRBV5-1
D gene: .
CDR3 DNA: TGCGCCAGCAGCTGGGGAGAAAGCCACGAGCAGTACTTC
CDR3 protein: CASSWGESHEQYF

J gene: TRBJ2-7
clone size: .
V gene: TRBV7-2
D gene: TRBD2
CDR3 DNA: TGTGCCAGCAGCTCCCCGGGACTAGCGGCCTACGAGCAGTACTTC
CDR3 protein: CASSSPGLAAYEQYF

J gene: TRBJ2-1
clone size: .
V gene: TRBV7-3
D gene: .
CDR3 DNA: TGTGCCAGCAGCTCCCAGGCGGGACGGTACAATGAGCAGTTCTTC
CDR3 protein: CASSSQAGRYNEQFF

J gene: TRBJ2-1
clone size: .
V gene: TRBV11-2
D gene: .
CDR3 DNA: TGTGCCAGCAGCGAAGGGGATGAGCAGTTCTTC
CDR3 protein: CASSEGDEQFF

J gene: TRBJ2-7
clone size: few
V gene: TRBV6-6
D gene: TRBD2
CDR3 DNA: TGTGCCAGCAGCGGGGGGGCAACCTACGAGCAGTACTTC
CDR3 protein: CASSGGATYEQYF

J gene: TRBJ2-3
clone size: .
V gene: TRBV27
D gene: .
CDR3 DNA: TGTGCCAGCAGTTTGGAACGGGGGCTTGGCGATACGCAGTATTTT
CDR3 protein: CASSLERGLGDTQYF

J gene: TRBJ1-4
clone size: .
V gene: TRBV5-1
D gene: TRBD1
CDR3 DNA: TGCGCCAGCGCACGACAGGGTGGAGAAAAACTGTTTTTT
CDR3 protein: CASARQGGEKLFF

J gene: TRBJ2-1
clone size: .
V gene: TRBV2
D gene: .
CDR3 DNA: TGTGCCAGCAGTGATCAAGCCCACGGATACAATGAGCAGTTCTTC
CDR3 protein: CASSDQAHGYNEQFF

J gene: TRBJ2-7
clone size: once
V gene: TRBV19
D gene: .
CDR3 DNA: TGTGCCAGTAGGCTCGGTTGGGGTCCCTACGAGCAGTACTTC
CDR3 protein: CASRLGWGPYEQYF

J gene: TRBJ2-3
clone size: .
V gene: TRBV2
D gene: .
CDR3 DNA: TGTGCCAGCAAGGACCGCACAGATACGCAGTATTTT
CDR3 protein: CASKDRTDTQYF

J gene: TRBJ2-1
clone size: .
V gene: TRBV11-2
D gene: TRBD2
CDR3 DNA: TGTGCCAGCAGCTCCCCCCGCGGGAGGTCGGGCAATGAGCAGTTCTTC
CDR3 protein: CASSSPRGRSGNEQFF

J gene: TRBJ1-2
clone size: .
V gene: TRBV27
D gene: TRBD1
CDR3 DNA: TGTGCCAGCAGTCCCGGACAGGGGTTAGCTAACTATGGCTACACCTTC
CDR3 protein: CASSPGQGLANYGYTF

J gene: TRBJ2-1
clone size: .
V gene: TRBV10-3
D gene: TRBD2
CDR3 DNA: TGTGCCATCAGTGCGGGACTAGCCGGTGAGCAGTTCTTC
CDR3 protein: CAISAGLAGEQFF

J gene: TRBJ2-7
clone size: .
V gene: TRBV7-9
D gene: .
CDR3 DNA: TGTGCCAGCTCCCTAACAGGCCCTGGAGCGGAGCAGTACTTC
CDR3 protein: CASSLTGPGAEQYF

J gene: TRBJ1-1
clone size: .
V gene: TRBV5-4
D gene: .
CDR3 DNA: TGTGCCAGTCAGAGAAACACTGAAGCTTTCTTT
CDR3 protein: CASQRNTEAFF

J gene: TRBJ2-1
clone size: .
V gene: TRBV19
D gene: .
CDR3 DNA: TGTGCCAGTACCCCAAGGACTTCCTACAATGAGCAGTTCTTC
CDR3 protein: CASTPRTSYNEQFF

J gene: TRBJ1-1
clone size: .
V gene: TRBV4-1
D gene: TRBD1
CDR3 DNA: TGCGCCAGCAGCCCCCGACAGGGCGGCACTGAAGCTTTCTTT
CDR3 protein: CASSPRQGGTEAFF

J gene: TRBJ1-5
clone size: .
V gene: TRBV6-5
D gene: .
CDR3 DNA: TGTGCCAGCAGTTACGGGACGAGGGAAGGGCAGCCCCAGCATTTT
CDR3 protein: CASSYGTREGQPQHF